Listed here are 9 T cell receptor beta chains from one sample, sequenced in a study of shared clonotypes between healthy human individuals. TCRdb keeps only in-frame clones here, not all; method: immunoSEQ multiplex PCR. The table shows millions of clones, with 85% to 95% occurring only once. Sequenced: naive CD4+ T cells from PBMCs. As to subset: CD45RA+ positively selected. These receptors originate from a young man in good health. Some clones in this sample may be carry-over from other donors' samples.

This chain uses TRBV6-1 with TRBJ1-5; the D is unclear. The CDR3 is 12 residues long. Germline values: CDR1 MNHNS, CDR2 SASEGT. V was pared by 4 bases and J by 5 bases, with 6 bases between. CDR3 DNA sequence: TGTGCCAGCAGTGGGTTGGATCAGCCCCAGCATTTT. Translation gives CASSGLDQPQHF.

There are a few counts of this clone. The sample contains more than one DNA sequence encoding this CDR3. The chain joins TRBV5-1 to TRBJ2-1; 11 nucleotides line up with TRBD2. Germline V gene lookup returns CDR1 SGHRS and CDR2 YFSETQ. With 4 bases clipped from V and 3 bases from J, the junction kept 3 bases outside the gene matches. The CDR3 sequence is 15 residues long. CDR3 DNA sequence: TGCGCCAGCAGCGCGGGACTAGCGGACTACAATGAGCAGTTCTTC. Protein sequence: CASSAGLADYNEQFF. Drawing the rest from reference TRBV5-1 and TRBJ2-1, the complete variable domain is KAGVTQTPRYLIKTRGQQVTLSCSPISGHRSVSWYQQTPGQGLQFLFEYFSETQRNKGNFPGRFSGRQFSNSRSEMNVSTLELGDSALYLCASSAGLADYNEQFFGPGTRLTVL.

V and J are TRBV5-1 and TRBJ2-3, with 8 bases lining up with TRBD1. Germline-derived CDR1 and CDR2 are SGHRS and YFSETQ. V gave up 4 bases and J gave up 1 base; unmatched junction bases: 8. The CDR3 is 16 residues long. The CDR3 bases are TGCGCCAGCAGCCCAGAGGGACAGGCGGGCACAGATACGCAGTATTTT. Its translation: CASSPEGQAGTDTQYF. The whole variable domain, filled in from reference TRBV5-1 and TRBJ2-3, reads KAGVTQTPRYLIKTRGQQVTLSCSPISGHRSVSWYQQTPGQGLQFLFEYFSETQRNKGNFPGRFSGRQFSNSRSEMNVSTLELGDSALYLCASSPEGQAGTDTQYFGPGTRLTVL.

With respect to this clone: Other DNA sequences of this sample code for an identical CDR3. The chain recombines TRBV5-1 with TRBJ2-2, with D uncertain. The CDR3 extends over 13 amino acids. CDR1 and CDR2 from the germline V gene are SGHRS and YFSETQ. Trimming shortened V by 4 bases and J by 5 bases, and 9 bases separated the two germline ends. The CDR3 here is CASSLLPTGELFF. In DNA, the CDR3 is TGCGCCAGCAGCCTCCTACCAACCGGGGAGCTGTTTTTT.

This chain joins TRBV5-1 and TRBJ2-7, with D maybe TRBD2 (5 bases). V gave up 4 bases and J gave up 4 bases, with 18 bases separating them. Germline lookup yields CDR1 SGHRS and CDR2 YFSETQ. The CDR3 length is 15 residues. The CDR3 DNA is TGCGCCAGCAGCCACGGACTTGCTCGGGAATACGAGCAGTACTTC. Protein product: CASSHGLAREYEQYF.

This clone turned up a few times. The rearrangement joins TRBV6-5 to TRBJ1-5; 10 nucleotides line up with TRBD1. The V gene's germline CDR1 is MNHEY and CDR2 SVGAGI. J lost 9 bases, V lost 5 bases, and 7 bases had no gene match. This CDR3 spans 14 amino acids. CDR3 nucleotide sequence: TGTGCCAGCAGTGGGACAGGGGATTTTGGGCCCCAGCATTTT. Its protein is CASSGTGDFGPQHF.

The chain couples TRBV7-2 to TRBJ1-4; 10 bases map to TRBD1. Germline V gene sequence: CDR1 SGHTA, CDR2 FQGNSA. The CDR3 totals 14 residues. V gave up 5 bases and J gave up 8 bases; unmatched junction bases: 5. CDR3 in amino acids: CASSRDRGGEKLFF. The DNA for the CDR3 is TGTGCCAGCAGCCGGGACAGGGGAGGAGAAAAACTGTTTTTT. Supplemented by reference TRBV7-2 and TRBJ1-4, the full variable domain reads GAGVSQSPSNKVTEKGKDVELRCDPISGHTALYWYRQSLGQGLEFLIYFQGNSAPDKSGLPSDRFSAERTGGSVSTLTIQRTQQEDSAVYLCASSRDRGGEKLFFGSGTQLSVL.

The J gene is TRBJ2-7, the V gene TRBV11-2; D is uncertain. Germline V CDR1 and CDR2: SGHAT, FQNNGV. V was trimmed by 5 bases and J by 0 bases, leaving 17 bases between them. The CDR3 runs to 16 residues. CDR3 loop: CASSPYRRVSSYEQYF. The DNA for the CDR3 is TGTGCCAGCAGCCCCTACCGCCGCGTTAGCTCCTACGAGCAGTACTTC.

V gene TRBV10-2 combines with J gene TRBJ1-2, with D hard to call. The V gene's germline CDR1 is WSHSY and CDR2 SAAADI. With 4 bases removed from V and 4 bases from J, the gap between germline ends came to 10 bases. This CDR3 comprises 13 residues. The CDR3 DNA sequence: TGCGCCAGCAGTGTAACGGCCTCCTATGGCTACACCTTC. Amino acid sequence: CASSVTASYGYTF.